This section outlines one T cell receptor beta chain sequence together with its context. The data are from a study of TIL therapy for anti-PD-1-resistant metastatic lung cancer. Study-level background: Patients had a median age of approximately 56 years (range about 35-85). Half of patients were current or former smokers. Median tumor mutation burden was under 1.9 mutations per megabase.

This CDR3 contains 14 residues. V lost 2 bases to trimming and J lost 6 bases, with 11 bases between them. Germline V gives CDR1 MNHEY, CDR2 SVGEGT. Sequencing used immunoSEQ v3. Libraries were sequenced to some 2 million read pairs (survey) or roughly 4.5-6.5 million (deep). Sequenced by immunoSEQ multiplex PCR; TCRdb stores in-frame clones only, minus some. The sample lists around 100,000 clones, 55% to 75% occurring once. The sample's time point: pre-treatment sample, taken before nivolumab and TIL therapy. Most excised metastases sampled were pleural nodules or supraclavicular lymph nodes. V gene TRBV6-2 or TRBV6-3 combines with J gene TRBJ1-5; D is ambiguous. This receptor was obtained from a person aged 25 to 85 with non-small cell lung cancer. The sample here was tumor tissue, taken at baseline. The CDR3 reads CASSYLGRSQPQHF. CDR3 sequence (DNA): TGTGCCAGCAGTTACCTCGGGAGAAGTCAGCCCCAGCATTTT.